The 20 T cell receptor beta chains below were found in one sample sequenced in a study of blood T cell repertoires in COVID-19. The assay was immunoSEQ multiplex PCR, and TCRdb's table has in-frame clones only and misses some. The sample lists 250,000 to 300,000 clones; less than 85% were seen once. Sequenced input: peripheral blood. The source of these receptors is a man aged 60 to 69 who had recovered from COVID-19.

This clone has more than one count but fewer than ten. The chain's CDR3 is CASSQALTRGGPDTQYF. The CDR3 DNA follows: TGTGCCAGCAGCCAGGCCCTTACGCGGGGGGGCCCAGATACGCAGTATTTT. V usage is TRBV7-6 and J usage is TRBJ2-3, with TRBD2 matching 9 bases. The V gene's germline CDR1 is SGHVS and CDR2 FNYEAQ. This CDR3 region has 17 residues. With V trimmed by 5 bases and J by 4 bases, 13 bases remained unmatched. The whole variable domain, filled in from reference TRBV7-6 and TRBJ2-3, reads GAGVSQSPRYKVTKRGQDVALRCDPISGHVSLYWYRQALGQGPEFLTYFNYEAQQDKSGLPNDRFSAERPEGSISTLTIQRTEQRDSAMYRCASSQALTRGGPDTQYFGPGTRLTVL.

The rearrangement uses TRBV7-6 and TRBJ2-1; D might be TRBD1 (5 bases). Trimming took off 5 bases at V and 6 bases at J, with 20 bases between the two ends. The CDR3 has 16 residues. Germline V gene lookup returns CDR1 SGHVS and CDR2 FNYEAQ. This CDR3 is CASSPRTPPSSNEQFF. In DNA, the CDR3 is TGTGCCAGCAGCCCGCGGACACCCCCTAGTAGCAATGAGCAGTTCTTC.

The CDR3 reads CASRVLGDEQFF. CDR3 sequence (DNA): TGTGCCAGCAGGGTCCTAGGCGATGAGCAGTTCTTC. The chain recombines TRBV6-5 with TRBJ2-1; D is ambiguous. This CDR3 contains 12 residues. Looked up from germline, CDR1 is MNHEY and CDR2 is SVGAGI. The V and J ends lost 6 bases and 8 bases respectively, with 11 bases between them.

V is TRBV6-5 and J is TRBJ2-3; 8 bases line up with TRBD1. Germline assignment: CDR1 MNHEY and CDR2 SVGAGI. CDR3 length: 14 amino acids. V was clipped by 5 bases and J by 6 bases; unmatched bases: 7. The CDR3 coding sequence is TGTGCCAGCAGTAGGAACAGGGGGGTTGATACGCAGTATTTT. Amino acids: CASSRNRGVDTQYF.

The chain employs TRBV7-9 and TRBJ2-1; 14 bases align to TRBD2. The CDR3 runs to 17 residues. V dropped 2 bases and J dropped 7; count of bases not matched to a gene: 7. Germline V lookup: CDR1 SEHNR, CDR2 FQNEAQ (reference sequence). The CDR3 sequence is CASSLNWGLAGENEQFF. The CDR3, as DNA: TGTGCCAGCAGCTTAAACTGGGGACTAGCGGGAGAGAATGAGCAGTTCTTC. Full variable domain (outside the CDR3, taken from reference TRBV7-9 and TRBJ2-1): DTGVSQNPRHKITKRGQNVTFRCDPISEHNRLYWYRQTLGQGPEFLTYFQNEAQLEKSRLLSDRFSAERPKGSFSTLEIQRTEQGDSAMYLCASSLNWGLAGENEQFFGPGTRLTVL.

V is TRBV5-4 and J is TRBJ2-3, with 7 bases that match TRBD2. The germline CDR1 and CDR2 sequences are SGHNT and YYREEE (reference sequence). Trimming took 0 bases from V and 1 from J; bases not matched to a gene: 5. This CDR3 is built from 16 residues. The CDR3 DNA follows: TGTGCCAGCAGCTTGGCCCCTCTAGCGGGCACAGATACGCAGTATTTT. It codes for CASSLAPLAGTDTQYF.

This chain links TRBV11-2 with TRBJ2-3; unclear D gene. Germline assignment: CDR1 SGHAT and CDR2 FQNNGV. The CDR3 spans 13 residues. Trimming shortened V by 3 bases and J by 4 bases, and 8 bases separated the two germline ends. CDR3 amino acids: CASSFPPADTQYF. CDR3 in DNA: TGTGCCAGCAGCTTTCCCCCTGCAGATACGCAGTATTTT.

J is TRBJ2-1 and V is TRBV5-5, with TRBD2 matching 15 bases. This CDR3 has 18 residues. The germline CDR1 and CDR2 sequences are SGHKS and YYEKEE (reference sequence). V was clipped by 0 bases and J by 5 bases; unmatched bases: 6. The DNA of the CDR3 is TGTGCCAGCAGCTTGGACGGACTAGCGGGGGGGCAAGACAATGAGCAGTTCTTC. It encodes CASSLDGLAGGQDNEQFF. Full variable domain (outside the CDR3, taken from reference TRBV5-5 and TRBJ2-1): DAGVTQSPTHLIKTRGQQVTLRCSPISGHKSVSWYQQVLGQGPQFIFQYYEKEERGRGNFPDRFSARQFPNYSSELNVNALLLGDSALYLCASSLDGLAGGQDNEQFFGPGTRLTVL.

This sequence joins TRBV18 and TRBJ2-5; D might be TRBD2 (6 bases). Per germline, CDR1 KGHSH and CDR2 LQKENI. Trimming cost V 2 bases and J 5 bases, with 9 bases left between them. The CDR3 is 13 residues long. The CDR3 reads CASSPAGLETQYF. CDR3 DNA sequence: TGTGCCAGCTCACCAGCGGGATTGGAGACCCAGTACTTC.

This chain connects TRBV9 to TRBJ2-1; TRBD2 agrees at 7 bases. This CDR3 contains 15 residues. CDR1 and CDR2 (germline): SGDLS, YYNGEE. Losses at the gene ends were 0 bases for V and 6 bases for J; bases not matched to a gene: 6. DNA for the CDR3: TGTGCCAGCAGCGTAGAAGCGGGGCCCTTCAATGAGCAGTTCTTC. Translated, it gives CASSVEAGPFNEQFF.

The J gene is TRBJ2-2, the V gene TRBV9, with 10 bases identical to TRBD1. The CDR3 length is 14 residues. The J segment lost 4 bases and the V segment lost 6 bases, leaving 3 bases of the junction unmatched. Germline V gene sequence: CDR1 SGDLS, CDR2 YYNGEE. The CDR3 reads CASKRTGGTGELFF. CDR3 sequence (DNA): TGTGCCAGCAAAAGGACAGGGGGCACCGGGGAGCTGTTTTTT. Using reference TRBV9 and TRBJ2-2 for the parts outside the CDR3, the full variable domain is DSGVTQTPKHLITATGQRVTLRCSPRSGDLSVYWYQQSLDQGLQFLIQYYNGEERAKGNILERFSAQQFPDLHSELNLSSLELGDSALYFCASKRTGGTGELFFGEGSRLTVL.

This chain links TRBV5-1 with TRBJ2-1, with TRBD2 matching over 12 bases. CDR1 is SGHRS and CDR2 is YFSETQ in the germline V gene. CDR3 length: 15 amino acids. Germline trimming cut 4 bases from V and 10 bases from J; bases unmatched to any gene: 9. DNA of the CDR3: TGCGCCAGCAGCCTCACTCCCGGGACTAGCGGGGAGCAGTTCTTC. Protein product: CASSLTPGTSGEQFF. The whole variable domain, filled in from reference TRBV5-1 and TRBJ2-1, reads KAGVTQTPRYLIKTRGQQVTLSCSPISGHRSVSWYQQTPGQGLQFLFEYFSETQRNKGNFPGRFSGRQFSNSRSEMNVSTLELGDSALYLCASSLTPGTSGEQFFGPGTRLTVL.

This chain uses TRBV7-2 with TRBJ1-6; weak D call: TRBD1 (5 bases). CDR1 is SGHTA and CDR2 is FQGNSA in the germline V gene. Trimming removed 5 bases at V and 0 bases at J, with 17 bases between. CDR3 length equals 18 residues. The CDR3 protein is CASSPKNRPSSYNSPLHF. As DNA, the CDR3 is TGTGCCAGCAGCCCGAAAAACAGGCCGAGCTCCTATAATTCACCCCTCCACTTT.

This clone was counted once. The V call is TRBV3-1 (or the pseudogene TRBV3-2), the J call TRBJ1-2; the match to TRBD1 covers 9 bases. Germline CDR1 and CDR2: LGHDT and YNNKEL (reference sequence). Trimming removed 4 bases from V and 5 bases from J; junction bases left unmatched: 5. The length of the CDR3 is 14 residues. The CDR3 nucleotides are TGTGCCAGCAGCCTAGGGACAGGGAGGTATGGCTACACCTTC. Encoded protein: CASSLGTGRYGYTF.

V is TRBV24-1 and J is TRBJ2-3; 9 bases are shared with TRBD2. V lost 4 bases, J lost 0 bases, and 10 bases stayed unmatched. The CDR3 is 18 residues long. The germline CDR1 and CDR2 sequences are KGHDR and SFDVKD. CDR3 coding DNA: TGTGCCACCAGTGACCGTAGCGGGGGAGGACCGAGCACAGATACGCAGTATTTT. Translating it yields CATSDRSGGGPSTDTQYF.

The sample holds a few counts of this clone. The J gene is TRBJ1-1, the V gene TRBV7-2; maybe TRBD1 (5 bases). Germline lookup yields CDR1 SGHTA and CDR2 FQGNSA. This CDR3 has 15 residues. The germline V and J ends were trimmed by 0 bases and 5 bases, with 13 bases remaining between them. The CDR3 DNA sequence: TGTGCCAGCAGCTTAGCGTCAGTCAGGGTAACTGAAGCTTTCTTT. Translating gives CASSLASVRVTEAFF.

The CDR3 region has the DNA TGTGCCAGCAGCCAACCGACAGGGCTTGGTGAAAAACTGTTTTTT. Protein sequence: CASSQPTGLGEKLFF. V usage is TRBV3-1 (or the pseudogene TRBV3-2) and J usage is TRBJ1-4, with TRBD1 identical over 7 bases. The CDR3 runs 15 residues. J was trimmed by 7 bases and V by 2 bases; bases with no gene match: 7. CDR1 LGHDT and CDR2 YNNKEL come from the germline V gene (reference sequence).

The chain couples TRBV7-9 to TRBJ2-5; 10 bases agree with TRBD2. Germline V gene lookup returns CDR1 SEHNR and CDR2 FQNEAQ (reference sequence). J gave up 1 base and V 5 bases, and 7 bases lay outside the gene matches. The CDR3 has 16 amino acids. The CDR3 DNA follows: TGTGCCAGCAGCCTCAAAGCGGGAGGGCCCCAAGAGACCCAGTACTTC. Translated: CASSLKAGGPQETQYF. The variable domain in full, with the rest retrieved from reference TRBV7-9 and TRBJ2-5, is DTGVSQNPRHKITKRGQNVTFRCDPISEHNRLYWYRQTLGQGPEFLTYFQNEAQLEKSRLLSDRFSAERPKGSFSTLEIQRTEQGDSAMYLCASSLKAGGPQETQYFGPGTRLLVL.

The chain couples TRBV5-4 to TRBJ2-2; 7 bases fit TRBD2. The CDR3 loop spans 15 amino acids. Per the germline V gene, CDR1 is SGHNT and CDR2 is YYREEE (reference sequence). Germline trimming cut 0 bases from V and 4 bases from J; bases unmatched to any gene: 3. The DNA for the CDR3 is TGTGCCAGCAGCTTGGCGGGGGGTGCCACCGGGGAGCTGTTTTTT. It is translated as CASSLAGGATGELFF.

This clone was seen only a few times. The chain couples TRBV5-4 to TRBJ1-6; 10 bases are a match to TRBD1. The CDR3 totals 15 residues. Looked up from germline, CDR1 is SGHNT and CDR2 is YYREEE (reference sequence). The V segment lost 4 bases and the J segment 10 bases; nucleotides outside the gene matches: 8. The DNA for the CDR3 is TGTGCCAGCAGCAGGCGACAGGGGGCAGGGTCACCCCTCCACTTT. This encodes CASSRRQGAGSPLHF.